This T cell receptor beta chain was identified during a study of T-cell reconstitution after alpha-beta-depleted transplantation in children. The CDR3 spans 17 residues. Germline V gene lookup returns CDR1 MDHEN and CDR2 SYDVKM. With V trimmed by 4 bases and J by 0 bases, 8 bases remained unmatched. Unique molecular identifiers were incorporated during preparation of the TCRbeta library. Each CDR3 protein gets one entry after TCRdb re-called the PCR reads with MiXCR. The sample has 90,000 to 130,000 distinct CDR3 sequences; almost 6.5% are singletons. Whole-study findings and limits: At the one-year point after transplant, T-cell counts and TCRbeta diversity were found to come mostly from T cells that had been newly produced. By about two months after transplant, alpha-beta T cells reportedly arose from several hundred graft clones that had expanded. Diversity of TCRbeta at day 60 was high in some patients, arising from surviving recipient T cells and thymic progenitors.

Ten or more counts support this clonotype. Its specificity is unknown. This specimen was PBMCs, mostly from graft donor cells, taken 360 days after TCRalphabeta/CD19-depleted stem cell transplant. J is TRBJ2-1 and V is TRBV28; 8 bases are a match to TRBD2. The TCR was taken from a male patient between 2 and 10 years old who had a stem cell transplant for acute lymphoblastic leukemia, so the T cells may come from the graft donor. The CDR3 protein is CASSSVRGRSSYNEQFF. The CDR3 DNA follows: TGTGCCAGCAGTTCGGTCCGCGGGAGGAGCTCCTACAATGAGCAGTTCTTC.